These 10 T cell receptor beta chains share one sample of origin, sequenced in a study of blood T cell repertoires in COVID-19. Using immunoSEQ multiplex PCR, the repertoire was profiled, and TCRdb retains in-frame clones only, with some absent. Of around 280,000 clones in the sample, approximately 88% were seen once. The sample comprised PBMCs or T cells enriched from blood (not recorded which). The source is a woman aged 40 to 49 who had recovered from COVID-19.

This clone was counted once. The chain uses TRBV3-1 (or the pseudogene TRBV3-2) and TRBJ2-6; 9 bases align to TRBD1. V lost 4 bases, J lost 2 bases, and 3 bases stayed unmatched. CDR1 and CDR2 from the germline V gene are LGHDT and YNNKEL (reference sequence). The CDR3 loop spans 16 amino acids. CDR3 loop: CASSRQGVAGANVLTF. The CDR3 DNA is TGTGCCAGCAGCCGACAGGGGGTCGCTGGGGCCAACGTCCTGACTTTC.

The J gene is TRBJ2-2, the V gene TRBV2; perhaps TRBD2 as D (7 bases). Germline assignment: CDR1 SNHLY and CDR2 FYNNEI. This CDR3 is built from 15 residues. The V end lost 5 bases, the J end lost 4 bases, and 14 bases lay between the germline ends. CDR3 in amino acids: CASSREGGSTGELFF. The CDR3 region has the DNA TGTGCCAGCAGTAGGGAGGGGGGAAGCACCGGGGAGCTGTTTTTT.

The rearrangement uses TRBV7-2 and TRBJ2-1, with TRBD2 identical over 11 bases. Germline V CDR1 and CDR2: SGHTA, FQGNSA. The V gene end was trimmed by 7 bases and the J gene end by 5 bases; junction bases not matched to a gene: 10. The CDR3 covers 16 residues. CDR3 residues: CASTRGLAANNNEQFF. DNA of the CDR3: TGTGCCAGCACCCGGGGACTAGCGGCGAATAACAATGAGCAGTTCTTC. Combining the CDR3 with reference TRBV7-2 and TRBJ2-1 gives the whole variable domain GAGVSQSPSNKVTEKGKDVELRCDPISGHTALYWYRQSLGQGLEFLIYFQGNSAPDKSGLPSDRFSAERTGGSVSTLTIQRTQQEDSAVYLCASTRGLAANNNEQFFGPGTRLTVL.

This chain links TRBV19 with TRBJ2-1, with 7 positions matching TRBD2. CDR3 length equals 16 residues. CDR1 LNHDA and CDR2 SQIVND come from the germline V gene (reference sequence). Trimming cost V 1 base and J 4 bases; bases outside gene matches: 7. The CDR3 loop is CASSIAPAGPYNEQFF. DNA for the CDR3: TGTGCCAGTAGTATAGCCCCAGCGGGACCGTACAATGAGCAGTTCTTC.

The J gene is TRBJ1-2, the V gene TRBV30; TRBD1 aligns across 9 bases. CDR3 size: 15 residues. V was clipped by 1 base and J by 8 bases; unmatched bases: 11. CDR1 GTSNPN and CDR2 SVGIG come from the germline V gene (reference sequence). CDR3 DNA: TGTGCCTGGAGTGCCTGGGACAGGGAGGGACTAGGCTACACCTTC. This sequence encodes CAWSAWDREGLGYTF. Based on the CDR3 plus reference TRBV30 and TRBJ1-2, the full variable domain is SQTIHQWPATLVQPVGSPLSLECTVEGTSNPNLYWYRQAAGRGLQLLFYSVGIGQISSEVPQNLSASRPQDRQFILSSKKLLLSDSGFYLCAWSAWDREGLGYTFGSGTRLTVV.

This clone came up a few times. The rearrangement links TRBV5-1 to TRBJ2-1, with 7 positions matching TRBD2. This CDR3 spans 15 amino acids. Trimming removed 1 base from V and 5 bases from J; junction bases left unmatched: 6. Per germline, CDR1 SGHRS and CDR2 YFSETQ. CDR3 sequence: CASSLRSSGDNEQFF. The CDR3 DNA reads as TGCGCCAGCAGCTTGAGGTCTAGCGGCGACAATGAGCAGTTCTTC.

This sequence joins TRBV9 and TRBJ2-1; D gene uncertain. The CDR3 extends over 11 amino acids. Trimming cost V 2 bases and J 7 bases, with 4 bases left between them. Germline values: CDR1 SGDLS, CDR2 YYNGEE. CDR3 sequence reads: CASSVQNEQFF. CDR3 sequence (DNA): TGTGCCAGCAGCGTTCAGAATGAGCAGTTCTTC.

The chain joins TRBV5-1 to TRBJ2-3, with D perhaps matching TRBD2 (6 bases). Trimming took 5 bases from V and 4 from J, leaving 14 bases between them. The CDR3 is made up of 14 amino acids. CDR1 is SGHRS, CDR2 YFSETQ, per germline. CDR3: CASRQGGIPDTQYF. The CDR3 bases are TGCGCCAGCAGGCAGGGCGGGATCCCAGATACGCAGTATTTT.

The rearrangement links TRBV27 to TRBJ2-7, with D possibly being TRBD1 (5 bases). This CDR3 comprises 14 residues. CDR1 and CDR2 (germline): MNHEY, SMNVEV (reference sequence). The V and J ends lost 4 bases and 1 base respectively, with 11 bases between them. CDR3 coding DNA: TGTGCCAGCAGTTCATTGACAGAGTCCTACGAGCAGTACTTC. It yields the protein CASSSLTESYEQYF.

This rearrangement joins TRBV28 to TRBJ1-1, with a weak D call TRBD1 (6 bases). Germline V CDR1 and CDR2: MDHEN, SYDVKM. The CDR3 has 14 amino acids. The V gene lost 5 bases and the J gene lost 5 bases, with 15 bases spanning the gap. CDR3 sequence (DNA): TGTGCCAGCAGTGAGACAGGCCCAAGGACTGAAGCTTTCTTT. Its protein is CASSETGPRTEAFF.